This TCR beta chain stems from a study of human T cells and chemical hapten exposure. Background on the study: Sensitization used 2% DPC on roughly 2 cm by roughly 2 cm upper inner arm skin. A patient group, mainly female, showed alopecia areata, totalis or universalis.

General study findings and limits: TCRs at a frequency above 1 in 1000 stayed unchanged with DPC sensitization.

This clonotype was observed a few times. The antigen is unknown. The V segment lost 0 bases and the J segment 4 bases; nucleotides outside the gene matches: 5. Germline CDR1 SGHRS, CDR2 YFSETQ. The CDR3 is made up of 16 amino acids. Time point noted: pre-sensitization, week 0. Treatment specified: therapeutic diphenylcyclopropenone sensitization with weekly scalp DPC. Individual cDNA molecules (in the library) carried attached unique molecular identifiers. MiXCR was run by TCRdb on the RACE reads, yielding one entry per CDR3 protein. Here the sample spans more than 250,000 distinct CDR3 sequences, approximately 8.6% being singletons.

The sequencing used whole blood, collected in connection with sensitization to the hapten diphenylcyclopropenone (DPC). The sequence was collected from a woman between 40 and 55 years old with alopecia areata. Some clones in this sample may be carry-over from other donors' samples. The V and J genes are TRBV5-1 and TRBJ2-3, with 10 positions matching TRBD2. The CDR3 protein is CASSLALAGDPDTQYF. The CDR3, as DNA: TGCGCCAGCAGCTTGGCGCTAGCGGGAGATCCAGATACGCAGTATTTT.